Detailed here is one T cell receptor (beta chain). No antigen is known for it. TCRdb processed the 5' RACE reads anew with MiXCR; each CDR3 protein has one entry. Counted here are about 66,000 distinct CDR3 sequences, 13% occurring once; the ten biggest clones make up roughly 8.7%. This record belongs to a study of early T cells in non-severe SARS-CoV-2 infection. Study summary: Alpha and beta chains were unpaired, from unsorted whole-blood bulk RNA. Study-wide results and limits: The VDJdb matching leaned toward anti-spike CD8 responses and overlooked private and CD4 specificities.

In germline, CDR1 is MNHEY, CDR2 SVGEGT. The CDR3 contains 19 residues. V was clipped by 6 bases and J by 4 bases, with 28 bases between them. V usage is TRBV6-2 or TRBV6-3 and J usage is TRBJ2-1; either TRBD1 or TRBD2 may supply D (7 bases each). The receptor was derived from an adult who was a healthcare worker with PCR-confirmed SARS-CoV-2 infection or an uninfected control (not recorded which). Sequenced sample: whole blood. CDR3 nucleotides: TGTGCCAGCAGGCTTTCCCTCCAGGGGGGACTACCTCCATACAATGAGCAGTTCTTC. This codes for CASRLSLQGGLPPYNEQFF.